The source of this TCR beta chain is a study of beta chain features in type 1 diabetes. Study at large: The examined sorted cells totaled around 100,000,000 across samples. Notes on the study in general: Significant though moderate, a shortening of TCRB CDR3s appeared in all four CD4+ subsets of Type 1 diabetes patients. Lower insertion and higher deletion counts appeared at VDJ junctions in type 1 diabetes patients.

This clone was observed a few times. The target antigen is unknown. CD45RO/CCR7/CD25/CD127/CD95/CD27 sorting isolated CD4+ naive, central memory, regulatory and stem cell-like memory cells. Expressed TCRB transcripts were sequenced because the entire RNA isolate underwent reverse transcription. Naive, central memory and regulatory T cell samples averaged about 3.4 million reads. Profiled with immunoSEQ multiplex PCR; TCRdb holds only in-frame clones, not every one. The data hold more than 250,000 clones, with about a fifth observed a single time. V shed 0 bases and J shed 5 bases, with 8 bases lying between them. CDR1 MNHEY and CDR2 SVGAGI come from the germline V gene. The CDR3 covers 14 residues.

This TCR was sampled from a woman aged 40 to 55 with type 1 diabetes. The sequenced sample was naive CD4+ T cells from blood. The chain recombines TRBV6-5 with TRBJ2-1; unclear D gene. The CDR3 DNA reads as TGTGCCAGCAGTTACTCGAAACTACACAATGAGCAGTTCTTC. This encodes CASSYSKLHNEQFF.